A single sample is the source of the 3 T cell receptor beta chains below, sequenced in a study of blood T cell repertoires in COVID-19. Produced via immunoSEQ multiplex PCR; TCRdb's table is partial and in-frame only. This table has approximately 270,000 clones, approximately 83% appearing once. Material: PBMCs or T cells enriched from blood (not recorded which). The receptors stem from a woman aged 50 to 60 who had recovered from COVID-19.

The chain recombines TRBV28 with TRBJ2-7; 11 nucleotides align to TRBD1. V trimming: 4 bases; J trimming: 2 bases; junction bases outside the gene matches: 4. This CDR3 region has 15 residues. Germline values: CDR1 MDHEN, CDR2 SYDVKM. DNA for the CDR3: TGTGCCAGCAGTTCCCTGGGACAGGGGGCCTACGAGCAGTACTTC. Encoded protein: CASSSLGQGAYEQYF.

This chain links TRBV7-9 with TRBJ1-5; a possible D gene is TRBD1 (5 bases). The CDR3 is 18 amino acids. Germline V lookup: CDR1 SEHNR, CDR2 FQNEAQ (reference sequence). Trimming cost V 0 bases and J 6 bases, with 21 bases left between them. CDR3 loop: CASSLARFPGRATQPQHF. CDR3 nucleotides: TGTGCCAGCAGCTTAGCGCGTTTTCCAGGGCGCGCCACTCAGCCCCAGCATTTT.

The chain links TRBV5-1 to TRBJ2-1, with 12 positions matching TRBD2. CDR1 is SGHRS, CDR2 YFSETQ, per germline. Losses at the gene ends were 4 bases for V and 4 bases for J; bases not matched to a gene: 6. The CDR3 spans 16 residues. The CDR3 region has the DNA TGCGCCAGCAGCGCCGGACTAGCGGGAATTTACAATGAGCAGTTCTTC. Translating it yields CASSAGLAGIYNEQFF.